This passage covers 14 T cell receptor beta chains from one sample sequenced in a study of shared clonotypes between healthy human individuals. This table comes from immunoSEQ multiplex PCR, and its TCRdb copy is limited to in-frame clones, with some not included. The sample holds roughly 1,000,000 clones, approximately 80% seen once. The specimen sequenced was memory CD4+ T cells from PBMCs. Subset: CD45RA-negative fraction. These receptors originate from a man aged 18 to 30 in good health. Some clones in this sample may be carry-over from other donors' samples.

This chain joins TRBV18 and TRBJ2-2, with unresolved D. The CDR3 has 13 amino acids. Germline V gene lookup returns CDR1 KGHSH and CDR2 LQKENI. The V end was cut by 1 base, the J end by 6 bases, with 6 bases between. The CDR3 sequence: CASSPRMAGELFF. The CDR3 nucleotides read TGTGCCAGCTCACCACGAATGGCCGGGGAGCTGTTTTTT.

This rearrangement joins TRBV5-1 to TRBJ1-1; TRBD1 matches at 7 bases. The V segment lost 0 bases and the J segment 0 bases; nucleotides outside the gene matches: 2. Germline V gene sequence: CDR1 SGHRS, CDR2 YFSETQ. The length of the CDR3 is 15 residues. In DNA form, the CDR3 reads TGCGCCAGCAGCTTGGATACAGGGGTGAACACTGAAGCTTTCTTT. Protein: CASSLDTGVNTEAFF.

The V and J genes are TRBV7-2 and TRBJ1-5, with D possibly being TRBD1 (6 bases). Trimming left V 8 bases short and J 3 bases short, with 11 bases between. Germline assignment: CDR1 SGHTA and CDR2 FQGNSA. CDR3 length: 13 residues. CDR3 in DNA: TGTGCCAGCGTAGGACAGACCAATCAGCCCCAGCATTTT. Translation gives CASVGQTNQPQHF.

The chain links TRBV6-5 to TRBJ1-3, with D unresolved. Germline V gene sequence: CDR1 MNHEY, CDR2 SVGAGI. V lost 0 bases and J lost 4, with 10 bases in between. The CDR3 covers 15 residues. CDR3 bases: TGTGCCAGCAGTTACTCGAAGGGAAGGGGAAACACCATATATTTT. Its translation: CASSYSKGRGNTIYF.

The chain recombines TRBV28 with TRBJ2-7; 13 nucleotides align to TRBD2. The CDR3 totals 16 residues. V was pared by 5 bases and J by 2 bases, with 6 bases of the junction left unmatched. Germline assignment: CDR1 MDHEN and CDR2 SYDVKM. CDR3 in DNA: TGTGCCAGCAGTCCCACGGGACTAGCGGGGACCTACGAGCAGTACTTC. Its protein product is CASSPTGLAGTYEQYF.

Turning to this clone: Additional DNA sequences in this sample encode the identical CDR3. The rearrangement joins TRBV28 to TRBJ2-1, with D uncertain. CDR3 size: 11 residues. V gave up 6 bases and J gave up 4 bases, with 4 bases separating them. The germline CDR1 and CDR2 sequences are MDHEN and SYDVKM. CDR3 sequence: CASRSYNEQFF. The CDR3 nucleotides are TGTGCCAGCAGGTCATACAATGAGCAGTTCTTC.

V gene TRBV19 combines with J gene TRBJ1-2; tentatively, D is TRBD1 (5 bases). The CDR3 runs to 16 residues. Germline V gives CDR1 LNHDA, CDR2 SQIVND (reference sequence). Trimming removed 3 bases at V and 5 bases at J, with 19 bases between. The CDR3 DNA reads as TGTGCCAGTAGTATGAGTGGAAGGGGATCAATTTATGGCTACACCTTC. Translated, it gives CASSMSGRGSIYGYTF.

CDR3 in amino acids: CASSQISGSETQYF. As DNA, the CDR3 is TGCGCCAGCAGCCAAATTAGCGGGAGTGAGACCCAGTACTTC. The chain carries TRBV5-1 and TRBJ2-5; 9 nucleotides align to TRBD2. The J segment lost 5 bases and the V segment lost 4 bases, leaving 6 bases of the junction unmatched. This CDR3 has 14 residues. Germline V gene sequence: CDR1 SGHRS, CDR2 YFSETQ.

This clone was counted ten times or more. The chain employs TRBV19 and TRBJ1-5; no reliable D call. The CDR3 loop spans 11 amino acids. Germline V gene sequence: CDR1 LNHDA, CDR2 SQIVND (reference sequence). Deletions cut 5 bases from V and 11 bases from J, with 10 bases between. The DNA of the CDR3 is TGTGCCAGTAGTGCCCATCAATCCCAGCATTTT. It translates to CASSAHQSQHF.

The rearrangement joins TRBV18 to TRBJ2-7; 9 nucleotides agree with TRBD1. The length of the CDR3 is 16 residues. CDR1 KGHSH and CDR2 LQKENI come from the germline V gene. Trimming took 3 bases from V and 7 from J; bases not matched to a gene: 13. The CDR3 loop reads CASSPRTGAQEDEQYF. Here the CDR3 DNA reads TGTGCCAGCTCACCCAGGACAGGGGCCCAAGAAGATGAGCAGTACTTC.

DNA of the CDR3: TGTGCCAGCAGCCGAGAGCGGGACTCCTACAATGAGCAGTTCTTC. Protein: CASSRERDSYNEQFF. The chain uses TRBV11-2 and TRBJ2-1; 7 bases align to TRBD2. The V gene end was trimmed by 5 bases and the J gene end by 0 bases; junction bases not matched to a gene: 4. The germline gives CDR1 SGHAT, CDR2 FQNNGV. The CDR3 loop spans 15 amino acids.

Only a few counts were recorded for this clone. The rearrangement uses TRBV6-5 and TRBJ1-1; D is ambiguous. This CDR3 spans 10 amino acids. Per the germline V gene, CDR1 is MNHEY and CDR2 is SVGAGI. V shed 10 bases and J shed 6 bases, with 9 bases lying between them. CDR3 sequence (DNA): TGTGCCACCCGGGATCCTGAAGCTTTCTTT. Amino acids: CATRDPEAFF.

The V call is TRBV7-2, the J call TRBJ2-3, with TRBD2 identical over 11 bases. The trim removed 5 bases at V and 1 base at J, leaving 5 bases unmatched. The CDR3 loop spans 16 amino acids. Germline loops: CDR1 SGHTA, CDR2 FQGNSA. The CDR3 reads CASSDSGRARTDTQYF. The CDR3 nucleotides are TGTGCCAGCAGCGATAGCGGGAGGGCCCGCACAGATACGCAGTATTTT.

The rearrangement uses TRBV6-1 and TRBJ1-5; TRBD1 might be the D (5 bases). Trimming removed 3 bases from V and 5 bases from J, with 11 bases in between. The CDR3 is made up of 14 amino acids. Germline V gene lookup returns CDR1 MNHNS and CDR2 SASEGT. The CDR3 coding sequence is TGTGCCAGCAGTGAGGGGGGTGACCATCAGCCCCAGCATTTT. Translation: CASSEGGDHQPQHF.